This is a list of T cell receptor beta chains from one sample in a study of T-cell memory formation after mild COVID-19. TCRdb redid the calling of the 5' RACE reads with MiXCR, one entry per CDR3 protein. The sample records about 260,000 distinct CDR3 sequences, around 15% being singletons. The sample consisted of PBMCs or a T cell subset sorted from them (not recorded which). The receptor source for this set is a man between 18 and 29 years old who had mild COVID-19 (a few samples of this study predate the infection). Cell type and time point are not known. Both conserved end residues are trimmed from each CDR3. Fields, in order: V gene, clone size, CDR3 protein. Clone size is given for some rows only: seen once, a few or many times, or a class if the clone is expanded.

TRBV27	few	ASSFNGADSPLH
TRBV7-9	many	ASSLQSSSYEQY
TRBV27	.	ASSLFPDGGGTETQY
TRBV12-5	few	ARRGTGNTIY
TRBV28	few	ASARERGFH
TRBV6-5	.	ASSYGQAGYGYT
TRBV7-3	.	ASRSDRGGFYEQY
TRBV7-8	.	ASSLSGLSYNEQF
TRBV7-2	.	ASSFLLAGDNEQF
TRBV7-2	.	ASSLRLGGGYTGELF
TRBV7-2	.	ASSSPRGSYNSPLH
TRBV5-1	few	ASSFPGSTDTQY
TRBV7-8	many	ASSYRAGSTEAF
TRBV5-8	few	ASSWRGREATDTQY
TRBV29-1	.	SVETGENTEAF
TRBV5-6	.	ASSLGQREKLF
TRBV9	.	ASSVGQGDYNEKLF
TRBV29-1	.	SVLSLPGELF
TRBV7-9	.	ASSLDIGRNTGELF
TRBV6-2/TRBV6-3	.	ASRRNHLYGYT
TRBV5-1	few	ASSLGLRQGGNSPLH
TRBV5-1	few	ASSAGTGGDWDTEAF
TRBV9	.	ASSVAGGGTSDTQY
TRBV27	many	ASSSRQGSTDTQY
TRBV12-3/TRBV12-4	.	ASTPPGAAANEQF
TRBV20-1	few	SARDDRGGQPQH
TRBV7-9	.	ASSPRTGYT
TRBV7-3	.	ASSLGGDLQETQY
TRBV29-1	.	SVAEYRVDEQY
TRBV18	few	ASSPAGAGQPQH
TRBV12-3/TRBV12-4	.	ASSFAWQDSEKLF
TRBV4-3	few	ASSQDPTGNYGYT
TRBV7-9	many	ASSRDNQETQY
TRBV5-4	.	ASSSVGDEQF
TRBV7-2	few	ASSRGGAENEQF
TRBV6-5	.	ASSSPVGVPAQY
TRBV18	.	ASSSQGASTDTQY
TRBV7-6	few	ASSFNNGGSPLH
TRBV6-6	.	ASRQGWDDGANVLT
TRBV12-3/TRBV12-4	.	ASSFSARVKEAF
TRBV12-3/TRBV12-4	few	ASSTGTGEC
TRBV10-3	.	AISDPGTSGNTIY
TRBV12-3/TRBV12-4	.	ASSFPANEKLF
TRBV6-2/TRBV6-3	.	ASSSPGGGNYGYT
TRBV10-3	.	AISESETRGELF
TRBV20-1	many	SALEGRNNEQF
TRBV29-1	.	SVEDIGNEYEQY
TRBV5-6	few	ASSLAVSSYNEQF
TRBV29-1	.	SVRTGGNYEQY
TRBV7-2	.	ASTHRSSGGVRDTQY
TRBV2	.	ASGRDTPRDEQF
TRBV7-2	.	ASSFIGGGAYNEQF
TRBV29-1	.	SAAIRSQQY
TRBV3-1	.	ASSQASGGLPYEQY